This T cell receptor beta chain stems from a study of blood T cell repertoires in COVID-19. Repertoires were generated with immunoSEQ multiplex PCR, while TCRdb's copy carries only in-frame clones and drops some. The data show 95,000 to 120,000 clones, approximately 85% seen once. Sequenced material: peripheral blood. The clonotype comes from a woman aged 55-70 years with COVID-19, enrolled during active disease.

CDR3 residues: CASSRGTGGTEAFF. CDR3 sequence (DNA): TGTGCCAGCAGCCGAGGGACAGGGGGCACTGAAGCTTTCTTT. The chain joins TRBV7-3 to TRBJ1-1; 11 bases match TRBD1. Per the germline V gene, CDR1 is SGHTA and CDR2 is FQGTGA. V was clipped by 5 bases and J by 4 bases; unmatched bases: 3. This CDR3 has 14 residues.